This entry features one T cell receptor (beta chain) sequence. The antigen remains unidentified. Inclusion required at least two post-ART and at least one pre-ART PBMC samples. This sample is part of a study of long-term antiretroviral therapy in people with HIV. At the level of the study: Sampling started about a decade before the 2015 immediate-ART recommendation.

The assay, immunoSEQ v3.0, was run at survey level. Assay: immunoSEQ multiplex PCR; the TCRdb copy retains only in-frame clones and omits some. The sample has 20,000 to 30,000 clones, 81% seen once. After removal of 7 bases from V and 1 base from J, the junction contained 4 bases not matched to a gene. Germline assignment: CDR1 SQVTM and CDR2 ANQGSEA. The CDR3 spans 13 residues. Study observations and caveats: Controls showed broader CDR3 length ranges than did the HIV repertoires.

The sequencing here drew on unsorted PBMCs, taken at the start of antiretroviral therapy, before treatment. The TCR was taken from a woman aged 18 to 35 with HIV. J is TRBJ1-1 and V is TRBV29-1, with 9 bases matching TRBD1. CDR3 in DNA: TGCAGCGCGAGGGACAGGGAGAACACTGAAGCTTTCTTT. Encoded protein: CSARDRENTEAFF.